This entry concerns a single T cell receptor beta chain. Which antigen it targets is not known. No much larger clone exists at a distance of one base, and base qualities are not known. CDR1 GTSNPN and CDR2 SVGIG were looked up in the germline V gene (reference sequence). The CDR3 covers 11 residues, taking in both the cysteine and the phenylalanine. The entry retains the CDR3 DNA only, 33 bases that are in frame from base 1. Trimming costs V 3 bases and J 4 bases, and their ends lie 7 bases apart. Genomic DNA was isolated from the sorted cells so that the TCRbeta CDR3 region could be sequenced. The immunoSEQ Assay was used to sequence the TCRbeta CDR3 regions. This immuneACCESS table, as held by TCRdb, lists in-frame sequences with V and J called but not all clones. Of the missing ones, under half trace to an unresolved V gene in checked studies; the others have no known cause. Recorded for this sample are nearly 80,000 clones; 70% to 85% of them occurred a single time. 0.44% of the sample rests with the top ten.

Patients with a history of autoimmune disease or receiving systemic immunosuppression were excluded from the trial. Peripheral blood for TCR sequencing was collected from all dose cohorts at baseline, on cycle 4 day 1, and on cycle 7 day 1. The samples were taken from a phase I, first-in-human, multicenter, open-label dose-escalation trial of ivuxolimab. Adults with locally advanced or metastatic melanoma, renal cell, hepatocellular, or head and neck squamous cell carcinoma were enrolled in the trial. Before TCR sequencing, CD4+ T cells and CD8+ T cells were sorted from peripheral blood as separate populations. The sample comes from a study of OX40 agonist ivuxolimab in advanced cancers. Regarding the research as a whole: Ivuxolimab, which targeted the costimulatory receptor OX40 (CD134), was an agonistic, fully human IgG2 monoclonal antibody. Of the approximately 54 dose-escalation patients, hepatocellular carcinoma was present in about 20, melanoma in approximately 15, renal cell carcinoma in 9 and head and neck cancer in 9. Prior anti-PD-1, anti-PD-L1 or anti-CTLA-4 therapy was permitted, and approximately 40% of dose-escalation patients had received checkpoint inhibitors. Peripheral TCRbeta sequencing was intended to test whether TCR sequence diversity was altered and clonal T-cell expansion was caused by ivuxolimab. Intravenous ivuxolimab was administered to patients every 2 weeks at six dose levels: 0.01, 0.1, 0.3, 1.5, 3 and 10 mg/kg. A male proportion of roughly 85% and a mean age of approximately 62 years, ranging from about 20 to 80, were recorded for the dose-escalation cohort. The paper describes the monotherapy dose-escalation part (N of about 54 patients) of the phase I trial of ivuxolimab. Partial responses occurred in three dose-escalation patients: two with cutaneous melanoma and one with hepatocellular carcinoma. Study-level results and caveats: On average, CD8+ T cells showed more expanded clones than CD4+ T cells after ivuxolimab. Low levels of normalized T-cell clonal expansion were also seen in some patients who did not respond. In the 0.1-3.0 mg/kg groups, partial responders were among the patients with the lowest normalized peripheral clonal expansion, particularly in CD8+ T cells. The antigen specificity of the clonally expanded peripheral T cells was not determined. At doses of 0.1 to 3.0 mg/kg, clonal expansion of both CD4+ and CD8+ blood T cells was observed from baseline to week 6.

The receptor chain draws on TRBV30 and TRBJ2-7; the D gene cannot be named for sure. The sequencing here drew on CD4+ or CD8+ T cells sorted from blood, taken in a trial of the OX40 agonist ivuxolimab. The sequence was collected from an adult with an advanced solid tumor such as melanoma, head and neck, liver or kidney cancer. The CDR3: CAWSARYEQYF. The nucleotide sequence reads TGTGCCTGGAGCGCCCGTTACGAGCAGTACTTC.